The T cell receptor beta chain under discussion was sequenced for a study of T cells in Graves' hyperthyroidism and ophthalmopathy (dated by TCRdb to between 2018 and 2020). Regarding the study in general: To identify TCR V-J signatures that set the groups apart, the researchers used a discovery cohort of about a hundred patients, made up of 40 to 45 with Graves' ophthalmopathy and some 58 with stable Graves' hyperthyroidism. Prospective prediction of ophthalmopathy was tested in an independent validation cohort consisting of fewer than 20 hyperthyroidism patients and about 17 patients who later progressed to ophthalmopathy. The approximately 90 discovery patients were divided at random into training and test sets in a 7:3 ratio. In several Graves' hyperthyroidism patients, the study also compared T-cell repertoires from thyroid tissue with T-cell repertoires from blood. After blood sampling, hyperthyroidism patients were treated with methimazole at a starting dose of 30 mg daily, and ophthalmopathy patients were treated with high-dose intravenous methylprednisolone. The paper reports TCR Vbeta CDR3 sequencing of 140 or so peripheral blood samples: under 45 ophthalmopathy, 70 to 85 hyperthyroidism and approximately 17 progressor patients.

Points the paper makes about the study in general: Most expanded thyroid clonotypes (frequency above 0.001) were also detected in blood, a finding suggesting that blood repertoires may reflect thyroid immune responses. No statistical method was used to set the sample size in advance, and investigators knew the group allocation. A model built on a 13 V-J signature distinguished ophthalmopathy from stable hyperthyroidism, reaching roughly 88% sensitivity and around 82% specificity in cross-validation and 80%/75% in testing. During validation, the model predicted progression to ophthalmopathy a median of approximately six months ahead of onset, with 60% to 71% sensitivity and around 72% specificity.

TCR beta CDR3 regions were amplified from RNA transcripts. A first-round RT-PCR of the TCR CDR3 used the HTBI primer set with the Qiagen OneStep RT-PCR kit. The libraries were constructed in a second round of multiplex PCR and then size-selected and purified. Libraries were sequenced paired-end with 100 bp reads on an Illumina HiSeq2000. Regarding the original processing steps: SOAPnuke was used to process the raw data, throwing out any read that contained adapters or uncalled bases, had a mean Phred below 15, or lacked an exact constant-primer or identifier match. High-quality paired reads were merged using COPE v1.2.5, and each unique nucleotide sequence was defined as a clonotype. MiTCR v1.1 was used to align clonotypes to the IMGT TRBV, TRBD and TRBJ reference segments. The analysis was restricted to V-J combinations with a frequency above 0.0001, which together covered 99.2% of the repertoires. A TCS score was defined as the ratio between F50 (clonal expansion) and ExV (chaos), using BLOSUM62-based TCRdist between CDR3 peptides within each V-J. Welch's t-statistics and random forest reduced around 520 V-J features to roughly 13, which were used in a naive Bayes classifier (R e1071). The similarity between thyroid and blood repertoires was quantified using the Morisita-Horn index. Starting from the raw public reads, TCRdb applied fastp trimming at Q25, assembled clones with MiXCR and retained in-frame beta chains. A single entry per CDR3 protein holds the most common genes and DNA from its merged rows. These V and J calls derive from TCRdb rather than the authors' analysis. This sample gives hundreds of thousands of distinct CDR3 sequences in total; roughly 46% of them show up just once. 7% to 7.5% of the sample goes to the ten largest clones.

On this clonotype: Its recognized antigen is unknown. No qualities accompany the bases; no much larger clone lies one base away.

The study excluded patients with uncontrolled infections, other autoimmune diseases, pregnancy or lactation. Clinical symptoms, serum thyroxine and TRAb, thyroid ultrasound, and orbital computed tomography formed the basis for the diagnoses. Trizol reagent was used to extract total RNA, and RNA quality was then checked on an Agilent 2100 Bioanalyzer. The source material was peripheral blood or thyroid tissue (not recorded which). The origin of this receptor is an adult man with Graves' disease, either hyperthyroidism or ophthalmopathy (not recorded which).

Here the CDR3 is given as CSYEAGGYTF. The DNA is TGCAGCTACGAGGCAGGGGGCTACACCTTC. Recombination joined TRBV29-1 with TRBJ1-2; TRBD1 is perhaps the D gene, given 5 matching bases. The V end loses 8 bases and the J end loses 8 bases, and a stretch of 12 bases separates them. Taken from cysteine to phenylalanine, the CDR3 has 10 residues. Just CDR3 DNA is preserved here, 30 bases in frame from base 1. Taken from the germline V gene, the CDR1 and CDR2 loops are SQVTM and ANQGSEA.